This TCR beta chain was captured by sequencing in a study of T cell repertoires and HLA-DP antigens. Study context: One stimulator alloantigen differed from self by one groove amino acid; the other by ten.

Clones were read by immunoSEQ multiplex PCR, and TCRdb kept only the in-frame ones, dropping some. The sample lists roughly 73,000 clones, 80% occurring once. Turning to this clone: What it binds is not known.

CDR3 length: 15 amino acids. The V gene's germline CDR1 is SGHDN and CDR2 FVKESK. V lost 2 bases to trimming and J lost 6 bases; unmatched junction nucleotides: 5. The V and J genes are TRBV14 and TRBJ2-2; 8 bases are shared with TRBD1. The sequencing input was CD4+ T cells from PBMCs. This clonotype originated in a man aged 55 to 69 in good health and CMV-seronegative. As DNA, the CDR3 is TGTGCCAGCAGCCAATACCAGGGGGCCTCCGGGGAGCTGTTTTTT. Amino acid sequence: CASSQYQGASGELFF.